These 29 T cell receptor beta chains were all obtained from the same sample, sequenced in a study of beta chain features in type 1 diabetes. Which antigens these TCRs recognize remains unknown. Points from the study as a whole: Significant though moderate, a shortening of TCRB CDR3s appeared in all four CD4+ subsets of Type 1 diabetes patients.

Since all of the isolated RNA was reverse transcribed, expressed TCRB transcripts were what got sequenced. TCRdb's table, derived via immunoSEQ multiplex PCR, lists solely in-frame clones and lacks some. The repertoire includes around 310,000 clones, roughly 14% of them detected once, and roughly 0.015% sits in the top ten. The material sequenced was naive CD4+ T cells from blood. The receptor set was obtained from a woman aged 18 to 35 with type 1 diabetes.

This clone came up a few times. The chain is built from TRBV9 and TRBJ2-1; weak D call: TRBD2 (6 bases). V gave up 4 bases and J gave up 6 bases, with 14 bases separating them. This CDR3 has 14 residues. Germline V gives CDR1 SGDLS, CDR2 YYNGEE. The CDR3 DNA sequence: TGTGCCAGCAGCTGGCGGGACCCCAGCAATGAGCAGTTCTTC. It yields the protein CASSWRDPSNEQFF.

V is TRBV4-1 and J is TRBJ2-7, with 8 bases identical to TRBD1. The J segment lost 2 bases and the V segment lost 0 bases, leaving 9 bases of the junction unmatched. CDR1 and CDR2 (germline): MGHRA, YSYEKL. The CDR3 runs 17 residues. The CDR3 reads CASSQDWLDRVAYEQYF. The DNA of the CDR3 is TGCGCCAGCAGCCAAGATTGGCTGGACAGGGTCGCCTACGAGCAGTACTTC.

The chain joins TRBV2 to TRBJ2-7; D possibly corresponds to TRBD1 (5 bases). The CDR3 runs to 14 residues. Germline CDR1 and CDR2: SNHLY and FYNNEI. The V end was cut by 5 bases, the J end by 0 bases, with 11 bases between. The CDR3 here is CASSPRTRSYEQYF. The CDR3 coding sequence is TGTGCCAGCAGTCCCCGGACACGCTCCTACGAGCAGTACTTC.

The chain joins TRBV30 to TRBJ2-3, with 12 bases aligning to TRBD2. CDR1 is GTSNPN, CDR2 SVGIG, per germline (reference sequence). After removal of 5 bases from V and 2 bases from J, the junction contained 11 bases not matched to a gene. CDR3 length equals 17 residues. CDR3 sequence (DNA): TGTGCCTGGGGGGGCACCCGGACTAGCGGGAACACAGATACGCAGTATTTT. Protein: CAWGGTRTSGNTDTQYF.

The V and J genes are TRBV7-9 and TRBJ2-3, with TRBD1 matching 9 bases. The CDR3 runs 16 residues. CDR1 is SEHNR, CDR2 FQNEAQ, per germline (reference sequence). The J segment lost 0 bases and the V segment lost 7 bases, leaving 8 bases of the junction unmatched. The CDR3 sequence is CASTPRGTGSTDTQYF. CDR3 DNA: TGTGCCAGCACTCCCAGGGGGACAGGGAGCACAGATACGCAGTATTTT.

In this sample, this clone turned up a few times. The chain couples TRBV28 to TRBJ2-7, with D perhaps matching TRBD2 (7 bases). The CDR3 runs to 16 residues. Germline loops: CDR1 MDHEN, CDR2 SYDVKM. V was cut by 8 bases and J by 2 bases, with 22 bases left in between. The CDR3 coding sequence is TGTGCCAGCCTCGTGGGGGGGGCCCGGTCGGCCTACGAGCAGTACTTC. Protein sequence: CASLVGGARSAYEQYF.

This clone was recorded a few times. This chain connects TRBV5-6 to TRBJ1-5, with TRBD1 identical over 9 bases. Germline V gives CDR1 SGHDT, CDR2 YYEEEE. V lost 1 base, J lost 1 base, and 6 bases stayed unmatched. The CDR3 runs 17 residues. The DNA for the CDR3 is TGTGCCAGCAGCTTGATGGACAGGGGAGGGAGCAATCAGCCCCAGCATTTT. Its protein is CASSLMDRGGSNQPQHF.

This clone was counted a single time. This chain joins TRBV19 and TRBJ2-7; TRBD1 is a possible D gene (5 bases). V gave up 2 bases and J gave up 3 bases, with 17 bases separating them. CDR1 is LNHDA and CDR2 is SQIVND in the germline V gene (reference sequence). The CDR3 is 16 residues long. The chain's CDR3 is CASSIRRAGRFYEQYF. The CDR3 DNA reads as TGTGCCAGTAGTATACGACGGGCAGGGCGGTTCTACGAGCAGTACTTC.

This clone was seen only once. The chain employs TRBV27 and TRBJ1-5, with TRBD1 matching over 7 bases. The germline CDR1 and CDR2 sequences are MNHEY and SMNVEV (reference sequence). J lost 0 bases, V lost 1 base, and 9 bases had no gene match. The CDR3 has 18 residues. CDR3 bases: TGTGCCAGCAGTTTATTCCGGCCAGGGGGTTATAGCAATCAGCCCCAGCATTTT. The encoded protein is CASSLFRPGGYSNQPQHF.

This clone was seen a few times. This chain uses TRBV28 with TRBJ1-5, with 8 bases aligning to TRBD1. This CDR3 has 14 amino acids. J lost 10 bases, V lost 7 bases, and 12 bases had no gene match. Germline V lookup: CDR1 MDHEN, CDR2 SYDVKM. The CDR3 nucleotides are TGTGCCAGCACCTCTTCGGACAGGGTAGGACCCCAGCATTTT. Its translation: CASTSSDRVGPQHF.

This clone was seen more than once but under ten times. The CDR3, as DNA: TGTGCCAGTAGTATTAGCAGGGCAACCTATTACAATGAGCAGTTCTTC. Its translation is CASSISRATYYNEQFF. The V and J genes are TRBV19 and TRBJ2-1; a weak D match, TRBD1 (5 bases). Germline-derived CDR1 and CDR2 are LNHDA and SQIVND (reference sequence). The CDR3 loop spans 16 amino acids. V shed 3 bases and J shed 4 bases, with 16 bases lying between them.

The chain uses TRBV2 and TRBJ2-1; D perhaps matches TRBD2 (6 bases). Trimming pared 2 bases from V and 0 bases from J, leaving 8 bases between. The germline CDR1 and CDR2 sequences are SNHLY and FYNNEI. This CDR3 has 15 amino acids. The CDR3 region is CASSEWGDSYNEQFF. For the CDR3, the DNA is TGTGCCAGCAGTGAATGGGGGGACTCCTACAATGAGCAGTTCTTC.

The chain couples TRBV5-4 to TRBJ2-1; possible D gene TRBD1, 5 bases. Germline V gene sequence: CDR1 SGHNT, CDR2 YYREEE (reference sequence). CDR3 length: 15 amino acids. V was trimmed by 4 bases and J by 0 bases, leaving 11 bases between them. This CDR3 reads CASSRVRDSYNEQFF. CDR3 bases: TGTGCCAGCAGCAGAGTCAGGGACTCCTACAATGAGCAGTTCTTC.

This clone appeared a few times. V usage is TRBV7-2 and J usage is TRBJ2-6; 7 positions match TRBD2. After removal of 4 bases from V and 0 bases from J, the junction contained 9 bases not matched to a gene. The CDR3 extends over 18 amino acids. Germline V lookup: CDR1 SGHTA, CDR2 FQGNSA. This CDR3 is CASSYRAGWASGANVLTF. The CDR3 region has the DNA TGTGCCAGCAGCTATCGAGCGGGGTGGGCCTCTGGGGCCAACGTCCTGACTTTC. The full variable domain, its missing parts supplied by reference TRBV7-2 and TRBJ2-6, is GAGVSQSPSNKVTEKGKDVELRCDPISGHTALYWYRQSLGQGLEFLIYFQGNSAPDKSGLPSDRFSAERTGGSVSTLTIQRTQQEDSAVYLCASSYRAGWASGANVLTFGAGSRLTVL.

In its sample, this clone was seen a few times. J is TRBJ1-1 and V is TRBV5-1; TRBD1 agrees at 12 bases. The germline V gene has CDR1 SGHRS and CDR2 YFSETQ. Trimming took 1 base from V and 7 from J; bases not matched to a gene: 5. This CDR3 has 15 amino acids. DNA of the CDR3: TGCGCCAGCAGCTTGACGGGACAGGGGGCGAGTGAAGCTTTCTTT. Protein product: CASSLTGQGASEAFF.

This clone has just a few counts. The CDR3 DNA follows: TGTGCCAGCAGTCCCCTAGATCGAATGGACACAGATACGCAGTATTTT. It is translated as CASSPLDRMDTDTQYF. The V call is TRBV28, the J call TRBJ2-3; D remains ambiguous. CDR3 length equals 16 residues. The germline V gene encodes CDR1 MDHEN and CDR2 SYDVKM. With 5 bases removed from V and 2 bases from J, the gap between germline ends came to 17 bases.

There are a few counts of this clone. The rearrangement links TRBV5-4 to TRBJ2-1; D uncertain. Per the germline V gene, CDR1 is SGHNT and CDR2 is YYREEE (reference sequence). The CDR3 sequence is 14 residues long. V lost 3 bases to trimming and J lost 5 bases, with 12 bases between them. The CDR3 spells CASSSLLANNEQFF. The CDR3 DNA is TGTGCCAGCAGCTCCTTGCTGGCCAACAATGAGCAGTTCTTC.

This clone appeared a few times. The chain recombines TRBV7-2 with TRBJ2-1; D uncertain. Trimming pared 5 bases from V and 8 bases from J, leaving 10 bases between. The CDR3 loop spans 12 amino acids. Germline CDR1 and CDR2: SGHTA and FQGNSA. This CDR3 reads CASSPMRHEQFF. DNA of the CDR3: TGTGCCAGCAGCCCTATGAGGCATGAGCAGTTCTTC.

The rearrangement links TRBV7-2 to TRBJ2-7; the D gene is possibly TRBD2 (6 bases). Trimming stripped 3 bases from V and 3 bases from J, with 15 bases between. This CDR3 region has 15 residues. The germline V gene encodes CDR1 SGHTA and CDR2 FQGNSA. The CDR3, as DNA: TGTGCCAGCAGCTTTGGCGGGGTTAAGGACTACGAGCAGTACTTC. This gives the protein CASSFGGVKDYEQYF.

This clone was found a few times. V usage is TRBV28 and J usage is TRBJ2-7; TRBD2 matches at 8 bases. CDR3 length: 13 amino acids. Germline trimming cut 3 bases from V and 7 bases from J; bases unmatched to any gene: 5. Germline V gives CDR1 MDHEN, CDR2 SYDVKM. The CDR3 is CASSLAGGREQYV. DNA for the CDR3: TGTGCCAGCAGTTTGGCGGGAGGCAGGGAGCAGTACGTC.

The chain has TRBV13 and TRBJ2-3, with TRBD2 identical over 11 bases. The CDR3 covers 16 residues. The germline CDR1 and CDR2 sequences are PRHDT and FYEKMQ (reference sequence). V gave up 1 base and J gave up 3 bases; unmatched junction bases: 3. The CDR3 is CASSLVLAGGTDTQYF. As DNA, the CDR3 is TGTGCCAGCAGCTTAGTCCTAGCGGGAGGTACAGATACGCAGTATTTT.

In this sample, this clone turned up a few times. The chain links TRBV4-3 to TRBJ2-2, with TRBD2 matching over 9 bases. Germline V CDR1 and CDR2: LGHNA, YSLEER. Trimming cost V 1 base and J 5 bases; bases outside gene matches: 5. This CDR3 has 16 amino acids. CDR3 sequence reads: CASSQGLAARTGELFF. The CDR3, as DNA: TGCGCCAGCAGCCAAGGACTAGCGGCCCGTACCGGGGAGCTGTTTTTT.

Here the CDR3 reads CASSLAGGTNEQFF. CDR3 bases: TGTGCCAGCAGTTTGGCAGGGGGCACGAATGAGCAGTTCTTC. The chain uses TRBV25-1 and TRBJ2-1; 8 bases are shared with TRBD1. The CDR3 is 14 residues long. Trimming removed 5 bases from V and 7 bases from J; junction bases left unmatched: 7. Germline CDR1 reads MGHDK; CDR2 reads SYGVNS.

This rearrangement joins TRBV2 to TRBJ1-5, with D possibly matching TRBD1 (6 bases). V lost 7 bases and J lost 5, with 9 bases in between. Germline V lookup: CDR1 SNHLY, CDR2 FYNNEI. This CDR3 region has 12 residues. CDR3 amino acids: CASTGDHQPQHF. CDR3 in DNA: TGTGCCAGCACAGGGGACCATCAGCCCCAGCATTTT.

This clone was seen only a few times. The V gene is TRBV2, the J gene TRBJ2-1; 14 bases line up with TRBD2. This CDR3 spans 15 amino acids. V lost 5 bases to trimming and J lost 7 bases; unmatched junction nucleotides: 4. Germline V gene sequence: CDR1 SNHLY, CDR2 FYNNEI. The CDR3: CASSRRTSGRNEQFF. DNA of the CDR3: TGTGCCAGCAGTCGAAGGACTAGCGGGAGGAATGAGCAGTTCTTC.

The chain couples TRBV6-6 to TRBJ1-5, with D maybe TRBD1 (6 bases). Between the trimmed V and J ends, which lost 5 bases and 0 bases, there was a span of 14 bases. This CDR3 comprises 16 residues. Germline V gene data show CDR1 as MNHNY and CDR2 as SVGAGI (reference sequence). CDR3 nucleotide sequence: TGTGCCAGCAGTCCTACGGGACACCTTAGCAATCAGCCCCAGCATTTT. Its translation is CASSPTGHLSNQPQHF.

This chain uses TRBV5-4 with TRBJ2-5; the match to TRBD2 covers 7 bases. The V segment lost 3 bases and the J segment 1 base; nucleotides outside the gene matches: 9. CDR1 SGHNT and CDR2 YYREEE come from the germline V gene (reference sequence). The CDR3 sequence is 16 residues long. The CDR3 is CASSSGAGVAQETQYF. The CDR3 region has the DNA TGTGCCAGCAGCTCTGGGGCGGGAGTCGCCCAAGAGACCCAGTACTTC.

The gene calls are TRBV14 and TRBJ2-1; 14 bases are a match to TRBD2. After removal of 4 bases from V and 9 bases from J, the junction contained 5 bases not matched to a gene. The CDR3 is made up of 15 amino acids. CDR1 and CDR2 from the germline V gene are SGHDN and FVKESK. DNA of the CDR3: TGTGCCAGCAGCCTGGGACTAGCGGGAGCTTCTGAGCAGTTCTTC. It codes for CASSLGLAGASEQFF.

This clone has just a few counts. This rearrangement joins TRBV18 to TRBJ2-3; 12 bases align to TRBD2. In germline, CDR1 is KGHSH, CDR2 LQKENI. The CDR3 totals 17 residues. V shed 3 bases, J shed 4 bases, and the junction held 8 bases outside the gene matches. The CDR3 bases are TGTGCCAGCTCACCGCAACTAGCGGGAGGACTCGCAGATACGCAGTATTTT. Its translation: CASSPQLAGGLADTQYF.